The rows below give T cell receptor beta chains drawn from one sample of a study of blood T cell repertoires in COVID-19. Some clones are missing from TCRdb's copy, which holds only in-frame ones; the method was immunoSEQ multiplex PCR. The sample lists 150,000 to 200,000 clones; around 92% were seen once. Sequencing was carried out using peripheral blood. The receptors stem from a man aged 25-45 years with COVID-19, enrolled during active disease. CDR3s include the opening cysteine and the closing phenylalanine or tryptophan. The order of the fields is J gene, D gene, clone size, V gene, CDR3 protein, CDR3 DNA. D genes are given only for firm matches. Some rows mark clone size as missing; the rest say once, few, many or name a class of expanded clone.

TRBJ2-1,TRBD2,NA,TRBV11-3,CASSFPGTSGYNEQFF,TGTGCCAGCAGCTTCCCCGGGACTAGCGGGTACAATGAGCAGTTCTTC
TRBJ1-2,NA,once,TRBV25-1,CASSEFTPYGYTF,TGTGCCAGCAGTGAATTCACACCCTATGGCTACACCTTC
TRBJ1-1,NA,NA,TRBV27,CASRQFQVNTEAFF,TGTGCCAGCAGACAGTTCCAGGTGAACACTGAAGCTTTCTTT
TRBJ1-4,TRBD1,NA,TRBV5-1,CASSLANQGAEKLFF,TGCGCCAGCAGCTTGGCCAACCAGGGGGCGGAAAAACTGTTTTTT
TRBJ1-2,TRBD1,once,TRBV12-3/TRBV12-4,CASSLTGNYGYTF,TGTGCCAGCAGTTTGACAGGGAACTATGGCTACACCTTC
TRBJ1-2,NA,NA,TRBV10-3,CAISESGGAGYGYTF,TGTGCCATCAGTGAGTCGGGGGGGGCCGGCTATGGCTACACCTTC
TRBJ2-2,TRBD2,NA,TRBV13,CASSPRLALNTGELFF,TGTGCCAGCAGCCCGCGACTAGCGTTGAACACCGGGGAGCTGTTTTTT
TRBJ1-5,TRBD1,NA,TRBV2,CASSRDSNQPQHF,TGTGCCAGCAGTAGGGACAGTAATCAGCCCCAGCATTTT
TRBJ1-2,NA,NA,TRBV11-2,CASRSPGAQRRNYGYTF,TGTGCCAGCAGATCGCCAGGGGCCCAAAGGAGAAACTATGGCTACACCTTC
TRBJ2-3,TRBD2,NA,TRBV7-2,CASSLKATSGSSTDTQYF,TGTGCCAGCAGCTTAAAGGCGACTAGCGGGAGCAGCACAGATACGCAGTATTTT
TRBJ1-3,NA,few,TRBV18,CASSSRQASSGNTIYF,TGTGCCAGCTCATCGCGACAGGCGAGCTCTGGAAACACCATATATTTT
TRBJ2-3,NA,NA,TRBV6-6,CASSYSGAGWTDTQYF,TGTGCCAGCAGTTACTCCGGCGCGGGATGGACAGATACGCAGTATTTT
TRBJ2-5,NA,NA,TRBV7-7,CASSPRQGIEETQYF,TGTGCCAGCAGCCCACGTCAGGGGATTGAGGAGACCCAGTACTTC
TRBJ2-4,NA,NA,TRBV21-1,CASSKDWLFGVRDKNIQYF,TGTGCCAGCAGCAAAGATTGGCTTTTTGGGGTTCGGGACAAAAACATTCAGTACTTC
TRBJ1-1,NA,NA,TRBV9,CASSTHIGTTTEAFF,TGTGCCAGCAGCACCCACATCGGGACAACAACTGAAGCTTTCTTT
TRBJ2-3,TRBD2,NA,TRBV19,CASRGLAGEGTQYF,TGTGCCAGTAGGGGACTAGCGGGGGAGGGGACGCAGTATTTT
TRBJ2-1,NA,once,TRBV6-5,CASSYGTRPYNEQFF,TGTGCCAGCAGTTACGGGACAAGGCCCTACAATGAGCAGTTCTTC
TRBJ2-3,TRBD2,NA,TRBV28,CASIPKREFTDTQYF,TGTGCCAGCATCCCAAAGCGGGAGTTTACAGATACGCAGTATTTT
TRBJ1-1,TRBD1,NA,TRBV7-9,CASSSRQGGSNTEAFF,TGTGCCAGCAGCTCTCGACAGGGCGGCTCGAACACTGAAGCTTTCTTT
TRBJ2-7,TRBD1,once,TRBV6-2/TRBV6-3,CASSDRTGAYEQYF,TGTGCCAGCAGTGACAGGACAGGGGCCTACGAGCAGTACTTC
TRBJ2-7,TRBD1,NA,TRBV6-6,CASSLPGQGNEQYF,TGTGCCAGCAGTTTGCCGGGACAGGGAAACGAGCAGTACTTC
TRBJ1-1,NA,NA,TRBV6-5,CASSYSSSMNTEAFF,TGTGCCAGCAGTTACTCCAGTTCCATGAACACTGAAGCTTTCTTT
TRBJ2-3,TRBD2,NA,TRBV6-2/TRBV6-3,CASSYRPTSGRAKLSTDTQYF,TGTGCCAGCAGTTACCGCCCGACTAGCGGGAGGGCAAAGCTAAGCACAGATACGCAGTATTTT
TRBJ1-6,TRBD1,NA,TRBV6-2/TRBV6-3,CASSRTGGTYNSPLHF,TGTGCCAGCAGCCGGACAGGGGGCACATATAATTCACCCCTCCACTTT
TRBJ2-7,NA,once,TRBV18,CASSPRGSYEQYF,TGTGCCAGCTCACCTCGGGGATCCTACGAGCAGTACTTC
TRBJ2-2,NA,NA,TRBV7-3,CASSFRDSRFSGELFF,TGTGCCAGCAGCTTCCGGGACTCCCGGTTTTCCGGGGAGCTGTTTTTT
TRBJ2-1,TRBD2,NA,TRBV19,CASSIDGASGDNEQFF,TGTGCCAGTAGTATAGATGGGGCTAGCGGGGACAATGAGCAGTTCTTC
TRBJ1-2,NA,NA,TRBV28,CASSLVSPNYGYTF,TGTGCCAGCAGTTTAGTATCTCCTAACTATGGCTACACCTTC
TRBJ1-3,NA,NA,TRBV5-1,CASSFEEGRTGNTIYF,TGCGCCAGCAGCTTCGAGGAGGGGCGTACAGGAAACACCATATATTTT
TRBJ1-1,NA,NA,TRBV18,CASSPFPTAESTEAFF,TGTGCCAGCTCACCATTCCCGACAGCCGAGAGCACTGAAGCTTTCTTT
TRBJ2-7,NA,NA,TRBV12-5,CASGFSAYEQYF,TGTGCTAGTGGTTTTTCGGCCTACGAGCAGTACTTC
TRBJ2-1,TRBD2,NA,TRBV7-3,CASSRGLAGVTTNEQFF,TGTGCCAGCAGCCGCGGACTAGCGGGAGTTACAACCAATGAGCAGTTCTTC
TRBJ2-7,TRBD1,NA,TRBV30,CAWGRDRLNEQYF,TGTGCCTGGGGCCGGGACAGGCTCAACGAGCAGTACTTC
TRBJ1-3,NA,NA,TRBV18,CASSPVDSGNTIYF,TGTGCCAGCTCACCAGTAGACTCTGGAAACACCATATATTTT
TRBJ1-2,NA,NA,TRBV18,CASSPRTDSYGYTF,TGTGCCAGCTCACCCCGGACGGACAGCTATGGCTACACCTTC
TRBJ1-1,NA,once,TRBV25-1,CASSDGGAFF,TGTGCCAGCAGTGATGGCGGAGCTTTCTTT
TRBJ1-1,TRBD1,NA,TRBV19,CASGTGSTEAFF,TGTGCCAGTGGGACAGGGAGCACTGAAGCTTTCTTT
TRBJ2-5,TRBD2,NA,TRBV27,CASSLRSRRTSGGPQETQYF,TGTGCCAGCAGTCTACGAAGCAGGAGAACTAGCGGGGGTCCCCAAGAGACCCAGTACTTC
TRBJ1-5,NA,few,TRBV10-3,CAISDLYQPQHF,TGTGCCATCAGTGACCTTTATCAGCCCCAGCATTTT
TRBJ2-7,NA,NA,TRBV4-2,CASSQGQGLISYEQYF,TGTGCCAGCAGCCAAGGACAGGGACTCATCTCCTACGAGCAGTACTTC
TRBJ1-1,NA,NA,TRBV7-3,CASSRQENTEAFF,TGTGCCAGCAGCCGACAGGAGAACACTGAAGCTTTCTTT
TRBJ1-6,TRBD1,NA,TRBV28,CASSLWGQGAFSYNSPLHF,TGTGCCAGCAGTTTATGGGGACAGGGGGCTTTCTCCTATAATTCACCCCTCCACTTT
TRBJ1-5,TRBD1,NA,TRBV27,CASSAGGALRPQHF,TGTGCCAGCAGTGCAGGGGGCGCGTTACGGCCCCAGCATTTT
TRBJ2-7,NA,NA,TRBV6-5,CASSYSRGFYEQYF,TGTGCCAGCAGTTACTCCAGGGGCTTCTACGAGCAGTACTTC
TRBJ2-2,NA,NA,TRBV10-3,CACEERETGELFF,TGTGCCTGCGAGGAGAGGGAAACCGGGGAGCTGTTTTTT
TRBJ2-2,TRBD2,once,TRBV4-3,CASSQDFGAGANTGELFF,TGCGCCAGCAGCCAAGATTTTGGAGCGGGGGCGAACACCGGGGAGCTGTTTTTT
TRBJ1-5,NA,NA,TRBV30,CAGGEGNQPQHF,TGTGCCGGTGGGGAGGGCAATCAGCCCCAGCATTTT
TRBJ2-1,NA,NA,TRBV7-9,CASSLARQYNEQFF,TGTGCCAGCAGCTTAGCGCGACAGTACAATGAGCAGTTCTTC
TRBJ2-5,TRBD2,NA,TRBV6-2/TRBV6-3,CASSQAGGKETQYF,TGTGCCAGCAGTCAAGCGGGGGGGAAGGAGACCCAGTACTTC
TRBJ1-4,NA,NA,TRBV12-3/TRBV12-4,CASRGWEKLFF,TGTGCCAGCAGGGGGTGGGAGAAACTGTTTTTT
TRBJ1-2,TRBD1,once,TRBV27,CASTPTGGYGYTF,TGTGCCAGCACCCCGACAGGGGGCTATGGCTACACCTTC
TRBJ2-7,NA,NA,TRBV4-3,CASSPRRGAEQYF,TGCGCCAGCAGCCCCAGGAGGGGCGCCGAGCAGTACTTC
TRBJ1-1,TRBD1,NA,TRBV7-9,CASSSDRGVLNTEAFF,TGTGCCAGCAGCTCCGACAGGGGTGTTTTGAACACTGAAGCTTTCTTT
TRBJ2-7,NA,NA,TRBV6-2/TRBV6-3,CASSYRQGGNEQYF,TGTGCCAGCAGTTACCGGCAGGGAGGCAACGAGCAGTACTTC
TRBJ1-1,NA,once,TRBV19,CASSPRPNRITEAFF,TGTGCCAGTAGCCCGAGACCCAACAGGATCACTGAAGCTTTCTTT